One and the same sample provided the 21 T cell receptor beta chains below, sequenced in a study of blood T cells in healthy people across ages. Primed by a sample-barcoded 5' primer and a J-beta primer mix, a second PCR proceeded for about 6 to 11 cycles. TCRdb re-analysed the 5' RACE reads in MiXCR, keeping a single row per CDR3 protein. The sample records hundreds of thousands of distinct CDR3 sequences, roughly 50% being singletons. The sample consisted of blood. The receptors stem from a man between 35 and 55 years old in good health.

This clonotype was counted a few times. This rearrangement joins TRBV28 to TRBJ2-5; 7 bases align to TRBD1. The DNA matches TRBJ2-7 better at its end, which makes the J call doubtful. This CDR3 contains 13 residues. Per the germline V gene, CDR1 is MDHEN and CDR2 is SYDVKM. CDR3 in DNA: TGTGCCAGCAGGACAGGGTTTACCTACGAGCAGTACTTC. This translates into CASRTGFTYEQYF.

The rearrangement uses TRBV12-3 or TRBV12-4 and TRBJ1-2; no reliable D call. The CDR3 length is 15 residues. The V gene lost 5 bases and the J gene lost 4 bases, with 17 bases spanning the gap. For the CDR3, the DNA is TGTGCCAGCAGTCCTAGGCAGAGACCCTTCTATGGCTACACCTTC. Translating gives CASSPRQRPFYGYTF.

V is TRBV7-2 and J is TRBJ2-1, with a possible D match to TRBD1 (5 bases). V lost 5 bases to trimming and J lost 12 bases, with 26 bases between them. The germline V gene encodes CDR1 SGHTA and CDR2 FQGNSA. This CDR3 contains 16 residues. CDR3 nucleotide sequence: TGTGCCAGCAGCCCGGGCTTGGGGCGGCTCACAGATACGCAGTTCTTC. Its protein is CASSPGLGRLTDTQFF.

The chain employs TRBV7-2 and TRBJ2-1; no clear D. Germline lookup yields CDR1 SGHTA and CDR2 FQGNSA. Trimming left V 5 bases short and J 6 bases short, with 20 bases between. The CDR3 is 16 residues long. CDR3 loop: CASSESSGFGGNEQFF. In nucleotides, the CDR3 is TGTGCCAGCAGCGAATCTTCAGGTTTCGGTGGCAATGAGCAGTTCTTC.

This chain joins TRBV25-1 and TRBJ1-2; D call uncertain. This CDR3 is 12 amino acids long. CDR1 and CDR2 (germline): MGHDK, SYGVNS. Trimming left V 2 bases short and J 5 bases short, with 6 bases between. The CDR3 DNA follows: TGTGCCAGCAGTGAAGTTCGGTATGGCTACACCTTC. The encoded protein is CASSEVRYGYTF.

The chain has TRBV11-2 and TRBJ2-4; 10 bases line up with TRBD1. This CDR3 region has 18 residues. Germline trimming cut 3 bases from V and 6 bases from J; bases unmatched to any gene: 14. The germline V gene encodes CDR1 SGHAT and CDR2 FQNNGV. CDR3 in amino acids: CASSFGGRQGAGLNIQYF. CDR3 nucleotides: TGTGCCAGCAGCTTCGGCGGGAGACAGGGGGCAGGGTTAAACATTCAGTACTTC.

For this clonotype: One junction end does not reproduce the germline sequence, and a read error may be involved. The chain recombines TRBV3-1 with TRBJ2-5, with 7 bases aligning to TRBD1. The CDR3 sequence is 15 residues long. The germline gives CDR1 LGHDT, CDR2 YNNKEL (reference sequence). The CDR3 is CASSLRQGGQETQYF. In DNA form, the CDR3 reads TGTGCTAGCAGCCTTCGACAGGGTGGGCAAGAGACCCAGTACTTC.

This clonotype has only a few counts. The CDR3 bases are TGTGCCAGCAGTGTCTCCGACAGGGACGAGACCCAGTACTTC. This translates into CASSVSDRDETQYF. The chain employs TRBV28 and TRBJ2-5; the match to TRBD1 covers 7 bases. V dropped 5 bases and J dropped 5; count of bases not matched to a gene: 8. This CDR3 is built from 14 residues. Germline assignment: CDR1 MDHEN and CDR2 SYDVKM.

The chain recombines TRBV20-1 with TRBJ2-5; maybe TRBD1 (6 bases). The CDR3 is 15 amino acids. The germline V and J ends were trimmed by 4 bases and 4 bases, with 19 bases remaining between them. Germline V gene sequence: CDR1 DFQATT, CDR2 SNEGSKA (reference sequence). The CDR3 region is CSAKDLKGVIETQYF. CDR3 DNA sequence: TGCAGTGCTAAAGACCTCAAGGGGGTCATAGAGACCCAGTACTTC.

This clonotype has only a few counts. V and J are TRBV29-1 and TRBJ2-7; 10 bases match TRBD2. The CDR3 covers 14 residues. In germline, CDR1 is SQVTM, CDR2 ANQGSEA. Unmatched junction bases numbered 4, after V lost 3 bases and J lost 2 bases. CDR3 loop: CSVELLAGAYEQYF. In DNA, the CDR3 is TGCAGCGTTGAGTTGCTAGCGGGAGCCTACGAGCAGTACTTC.

This rearrangement joins TRBV29-1 to TRBJ2-1; TRBD2 aligns across 12 bases. V trimming: 6 bases; J trimming: 3 bases; junction bases outside the gene matches: 3. Germline CDR1 is SQVTM and CDR2 is ANQGSEA. The CDR3 contains 14 residues. CDR3 in DNA: TGCAGCGTCGCGGGACTAGCGGGCTACAATGAGCAGTTCTTC. It encodes CSVAGLAGYNEQFF.

The gene calls are TRBV28 and TRBJ2-7; tentative D call: TRBD1 (5 bases). V lost 4 bases and J lost 2, with 15 bases in between. The CDR3 has 15 amino acids. Germline V gives CDR1 MDHEN, CDR2 SYDVKM. The CDR3 nucleotides read TGTGCCAGCAGTTATAATCAGGGCGGTCCCTACGAGCAGTACTTC. Translation: CASSYNQGGPYEQYF.

The V call is TRBV29-1, the J call TRBJ1-1; no reliable D call. From germline, CDR1 is SQVTM and CDR2 ANQGSEA. This CDR3 region has 12 residues. V dropped 7 bases and J dropped 3 bases, with 12 bases sitting between them. The CDR3 DNA follows: TGCAGCGGGGGTGGTATAGACACTGAAGCTTTCTTT. It encodes CSGGGIDTEAFF.

V usage is TRBV5-1 and J usage is TRBJ2-3; 8 bases line up with TRBD2. V lost 3 bases, J lost 2 bases, and 8 bases stayed unmatched. CDR1 and CDR2 from the germline V gene are SGHRS and YFSETQ. CDR3 length: 16 amino acids. The CDR3: CASSSDVAGPTDTQYF. The CDR3 DNA is TGCGCCAGCAGCTCGGATGTAGCGGGGCCCACAGATACGCAGTATTTT.

The chain couples TRBV12-3 or TRBV12-4 to TRBJ2-7, with D perhaps given as TRBD1 or TRBD2 (6 bases each). The CDR3 spans 13 residues. Between the trimmed V and J ends, which lost 7 bases and 6 bases, there was a span of 16 bases. The CDR3 DNA follows: TGTGCCAGCAACGCGGGACAATTTGGCGAGCAGTACTTC. Protein: CASNAGQFGEQYF.

This clonotype was observed a handful of times. In DNA, the CDR3 is TGTGCCAGCAGCCTAGACAGGGGGGGCGAGCAGTTCTTC. This gives the protein CASSLDRGGEQFF. The chain uses TRBV11-1 and TRBJ2-1; TRBD1 matches 9 bases. This CDR3 has 13 amino acids. Germline loops: CDR1 SGHAT, CDR2 FQDESV (reference sequence). The V and J ends lost 5 bases and 10 bases, in that order; junction bases with no gene match: 6. Variable domain in full (rest from reference TRBV11-1 and TRBJ2-1): EAEVAQSPRYKITEKSQAVAFWCDPISGHATLYWYRQILGQGPELLVQFQDESVVDDSQLPKDRFSAERLKGVDSTLKIQPAELGDSAMYLCASSLDRGGEQFFGPGTRLTVL.

This rearrangement joins TRBV29-1 to TRBJ2-4; D gene uncertain. TRBJ2-7 explains the end of the DNA better; the J call may be wrong. Germline assignment: CDR1 SQVTM and CDR2 ANQGSEA. CDR3 size: 11 residues. CDR3 coding DNA: TGCAGCGTTGGCTCCGCCGACGAGCAGTACTTC. Its translation: CSVGSADEQYF.

This clonotype has a handful of counts. This CDR3 is CASSGMNTISYNEQYF. For the CDR3, the DNA is TGTGCCAGCAGCGGAATGAATACTATCTCCTACAATGAGCAGTACTTC. The chain combines TRBV7-9 with TRBJ2-1; no clear D. Judging by the DNA end, TRBJ2-7 fits better; the J call may be wrong. Per germline, CDR1 SEHNR and CDR2 FQNEAQ (reference sequence). The CDR3 has 16 amino acids.

This chain links TRBV28 with TRBJ2-1; D remains unclear. V lost 6 bases, J lost 4 bases, and 16 bases lay in between. The germline CDR1 and CDR2 sequences are MDHEN and SYDVKM. The CDR3 has 15 amino acids. CDR3 protein: CASRSDAGLYNEQFF. Here the CDR3 DNA reads TGTGCCAGCAGGTCGGACGCCGGTTTATACAATGAGCAGTTCTTC.

The chain links TRBV24-1 to TRBJ2-7; D perhaps matches TRBD2 (6 bases). Germline CDR1 and CDR2: KGHDR and SFDVKD. V dropped 10 bases and J dropped 2 bases, with 17 bases sitting between them. The CDR3 is made up of 14 amino acids. CDR3 residues: CATSNAGSAYEQYF. For the CDR3, the DNA is TGTGCCACGAGCAACGCGGGATCAGCCTACGAGCAGTACTTC.

The chain carries TRBV9 and TRBJ2-1; TRBD2 aligns across 7 bases. With V trimmed by 0 bases and J by 3 bases, 6 bases remained unmatched. The CDR3 runs to 16 residues. Germline loops: CDR1 SGDLS, CDR2 YYNGEE. This chain's CDR3 is CASSVESSGGYNEQFF. The CDR3 nucleotides are TGTGCCAGCAGCGTAGAATCCTCGGGGGGCTACAATGAGCAGTTCTTC.